Listed here is a single T cell receptor (beta chain). Its specificity is not known. This sample is part of a study of T cell repertoires in cytomegalovirus infection. Germline V gene sequence: CDR1 MNHEY, CDR2 SVGEGT. The CDR3 loop spans 14 amino acids. MiXCR, applied by TCRdb to the reads, yields one record per CDR3 protein. The sample includes approximately 910,000 distinct CDR3 sequences, approximately 32% seen only once; the top ten take roughly an eighth. The chain recombines TRBV6-2 or TRBV6-3 with TRBJ2-7; D perhaps matches TRBD2 (7 bases). The clonotype comes from a human donor in good health (CMV status not recorded). Some clones in this sample may be carry-over from other donors' samples. The sample was cultured CD8+ T cells from PBMCs, taken from culture after CMV antigen stimulation. The CDR3 DNA is TGTGCCATCAGTTACGCGGGGGCTCTAAACGAGCAGTACGTC. It is translated as CAISYAGALNEQYV.